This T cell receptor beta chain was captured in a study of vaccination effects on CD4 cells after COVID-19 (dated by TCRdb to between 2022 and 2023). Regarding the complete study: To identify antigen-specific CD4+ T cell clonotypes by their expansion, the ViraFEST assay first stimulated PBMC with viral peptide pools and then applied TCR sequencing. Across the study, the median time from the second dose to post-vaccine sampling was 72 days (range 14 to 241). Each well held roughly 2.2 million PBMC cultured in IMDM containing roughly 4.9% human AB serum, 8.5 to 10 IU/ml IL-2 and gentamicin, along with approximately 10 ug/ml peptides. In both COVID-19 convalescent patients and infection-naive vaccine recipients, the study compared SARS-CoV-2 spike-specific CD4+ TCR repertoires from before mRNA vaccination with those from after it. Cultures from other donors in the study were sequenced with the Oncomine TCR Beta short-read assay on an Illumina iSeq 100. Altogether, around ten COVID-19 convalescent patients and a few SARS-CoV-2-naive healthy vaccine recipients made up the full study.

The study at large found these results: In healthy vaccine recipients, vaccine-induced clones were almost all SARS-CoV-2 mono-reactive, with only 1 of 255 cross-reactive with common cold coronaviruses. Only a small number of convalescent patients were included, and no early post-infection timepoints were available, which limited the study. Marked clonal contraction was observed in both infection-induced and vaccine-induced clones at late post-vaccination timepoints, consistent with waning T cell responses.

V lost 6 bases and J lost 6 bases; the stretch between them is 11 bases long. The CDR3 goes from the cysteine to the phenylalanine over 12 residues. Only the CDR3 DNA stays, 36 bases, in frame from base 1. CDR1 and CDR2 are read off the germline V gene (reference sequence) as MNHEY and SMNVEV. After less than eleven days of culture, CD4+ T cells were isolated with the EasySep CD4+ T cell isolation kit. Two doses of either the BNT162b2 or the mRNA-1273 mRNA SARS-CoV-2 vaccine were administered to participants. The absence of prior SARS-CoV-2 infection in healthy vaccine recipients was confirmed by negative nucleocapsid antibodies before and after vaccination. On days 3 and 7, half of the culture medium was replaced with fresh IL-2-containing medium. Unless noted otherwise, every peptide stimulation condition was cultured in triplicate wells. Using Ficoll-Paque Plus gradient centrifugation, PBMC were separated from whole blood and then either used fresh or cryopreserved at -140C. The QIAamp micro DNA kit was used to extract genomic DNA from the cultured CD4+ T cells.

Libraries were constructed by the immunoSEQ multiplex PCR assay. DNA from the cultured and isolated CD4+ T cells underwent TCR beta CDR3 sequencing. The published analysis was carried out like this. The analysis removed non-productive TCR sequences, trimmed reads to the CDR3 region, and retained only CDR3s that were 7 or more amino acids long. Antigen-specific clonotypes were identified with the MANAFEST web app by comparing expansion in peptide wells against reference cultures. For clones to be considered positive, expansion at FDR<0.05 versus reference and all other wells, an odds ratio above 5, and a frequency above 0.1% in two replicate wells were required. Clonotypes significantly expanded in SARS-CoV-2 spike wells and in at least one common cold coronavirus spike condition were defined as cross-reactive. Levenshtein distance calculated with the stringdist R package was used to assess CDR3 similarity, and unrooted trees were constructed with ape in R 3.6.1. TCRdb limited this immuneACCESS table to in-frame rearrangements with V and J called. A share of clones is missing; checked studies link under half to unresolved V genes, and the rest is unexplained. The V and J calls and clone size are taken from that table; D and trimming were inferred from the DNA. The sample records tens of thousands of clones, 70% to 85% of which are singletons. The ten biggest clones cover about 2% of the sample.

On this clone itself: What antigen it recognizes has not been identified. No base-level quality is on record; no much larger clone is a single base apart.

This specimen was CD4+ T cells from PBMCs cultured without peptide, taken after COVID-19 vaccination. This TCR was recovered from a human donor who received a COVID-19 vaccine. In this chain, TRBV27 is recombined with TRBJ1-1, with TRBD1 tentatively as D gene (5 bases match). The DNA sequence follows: TGTGCCAGCAGCGTGGGGGACCCTGAAGCTTTCTTT. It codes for CASSVGDPEAFF.